This is a list of T cell receptor beta chains from one sample in a study of Graves' ophthalmopathy and Graves' hyperthyroidism. In TCRdb, the multiplex PCR reads were re-called with MiXCR into one record per CDR3 protein. This table has nearly 400,000 distinct CDR3 sequences, about 18% appearing once. Sequences were obtained from peripheral blood. The receptors come from a woman between 18 and 29 years old with Graves' ophthalmopathy. The CDR3 runs from the conserved cysteine through the conserved F or W. A D gene is named only where the DNA matches it firmly. The listing skips clone size in some rows; elsewhere it reads once, few, many or a size class.

length,size,V,J,D,CDR3,DNA
14,many,TRBV15,TRBJ1-1,-,CATSRDVQPAEAFF,TGTGCCACCAGCAGAGATGTCCAACCGGCTGAAGCTTTCTTT
17,many,TRBV6-2/TRBV6-3,TRBJ2-1,TRBD1,CASSFTTRGRDQNEQFF,TGTGCCAGCAGCTTTACTACCAGGGGGCGCGATCAGAATGAGCAGTTCTTC
15,many,TRBV27,TRBJ1-6,TRBD1,CASSFRQGWNSPLHF,TGTGCCAGCAGTTTCCGACAGGGGTGGAATTCACCCCTCCACTTT
15,many,TRBV5-1,TRBJ2-7,TRBD2,CASSFSAGGSYEQYF,TGCGCCAGCAGCTTCTCGGCGGGAGGAAGTTACGAGCAGTACTTC
20,-,TRBV7-3,TRBJ2-7,TRBD2,CASSLTGPRGSGRVDHEQYF,TGTGCCAGCAGCTTAACAGGGCCCAGGGGTAGCGGGAGGGTGGACCACGAGCAGTACTTC
14,-,TRBV28,TRBJ2-7,-,CASSLQGESYEQYF,TGTGCCAGCAGTTTACAAGGGGAATCCTACGAGCAGTACTTC
19,-,TRBV20-1,TRBJ1-5,TRBD1,CSARVRPGTDNARNQPQHF,TGCAGTGCTAGAGTCAGACCCGGGACAGACAATGCCCGCAATCAGCCCCAGCATTTT
14,-,TRBV24-1,TRBJ1-2,TRBD1,CATSDPLTGDGYTF,TGTGCCACCAGTGACCCGTTAACAGGGGATGGCTACACCTTC
15,many,TRBV18,TRBJ2-5,TRBD2,CASSRTSGGMETQYF,TGTGCCAGCTCACGGACTAGCGGGGGGATGGAGACCCAGTACTTC
18,many,TRBV29-1,TRBJ1-2,-,CSVLVSGAVRAANYGYTF,TGCAGCGTTCTAGTGTCGGGGGCGGTTAGAGCTGCTAACTATGGCTACACCTTC
13,many,TRBV24-1,TRBJ2-7,-,CATSDYRLGEQYF,TGTGCCACCAGTGATTATAGACTCGGCGAGCAGTACTTC
13,many,TRBV10-2,TRBJ2-5,-,CASSGGTRETQYF,TGCGCCAGCAGTGGCGGGACTCGGGAGACCCAGTACTTC
13,many,TRBV11-1,TRBJ2-5,-,CASSPGSKETQYF,TGTGCCAGCAGCCCCGGGTCGAAAGAGACCCAGTACTTC
15,many,TRBV6-5,TRBJ2-2,-,CASSYQFANTGELFF,TGTGCCAGCAGTTACCAGTTCGCGAACACCGGGGAGCTGTTTTTT
17,many,TRBV6-4,TRBJ2-2,-,CASSFISGQLNTGELFF,TGTGCCAGCAGCTTCATATCGGGACAACTCAACACCGGGGAGCTGTTTTTT
14,-,TRBV6-5,TRBJ1-2,-,CASSYGQSYYGYTF,TGTGCCAGCAGTTACGGGCAGTCTTACTATGGCTACACCTTC
16,many,TRBV11-2,TRBJ2-7,TRBD2,CASSPRAGDLSYEQYF,TGTGCCAGCAGCCCTAGGGCGGGGGACCTATCCTACGAGCAGTACTTC
13,many,TRBV10-3,TRBJ2-7,-,CAITGDGTYEQYF,TGTGCCATCACCGGGGACGGTACCTACGAGCAGTACTTC
14,many,TRBV5-1,TRBJ2-7,-,CASSQSGTVDEQYF,TGCGCCAGCAGCCAAAGCGGGACAGTCGACGAGCAGTACTTC
15,-,TRBV2,TRBJ2-5,TRBD1,CASSESGDRAETQYF,TGTGCCAGCAGTGAATCGGGGGACAGGGCGGAGACCCAGTACTTC
13,many,TRBV2,TRBJ2-7,-,CASSEGLGHEQYF,TGTGCCAGCAGTGAAGGACTGGGCCACGAGCAGTACTTC
15,many,TRBV6-2/TRBV6-3,TRBJ1-2,-,CASSYLGETPTRYTF,TGTGCCAGCAGTTACCTCGGGGAAACACCAACACGCTACACCTTC
12,many,TRBV4-2,TRBJ2-7,-,CASSQVNYEQYF,TGTGCCAGCAGCCAAGTTAACTACGAGCAGTACTTC
16,many,TRBV6-5,TRBJ2-7,-,CASSYANGQMTYEQYF,TGTGCCAGCAGTTACGCCAACGGACAGATGACCTACGAGCAGTACTTC
13,many,TRBV27,TRBJ1-1,-,CASSPYGDTEAFF,TGTGCCAGCAGTCCTTACGGTGACACTGAAGCTTTCTTT
14,many,TRBV12-3/TRBV12-4,TRBJ2-5,-,CASSFYKYQETQYF,TGTGCCAGCAGTTTTTACAAGTACCAAGAGACCCAGTACTTC
17,many,TRBV4-1,TRBJ2-7,-,CASSQDDLGGGIYEQYF,TGCGCCAGCAGCCAAGATGACCTCGGCGGTGGGATTTACGAGCAGTACTTC
16,many,TRBV19,TRBJ2-2,-,CASSATEGTNTGELFF,TGTGCCAGTAGTGCCACGGAGGGAACTAACACCGGGGAGCTGTTTTTT
14,many,TRBV7-9,TRBJ1-6,-,CASSRGSVDSPLHF,TGTGCCAGCAGCCGCGGGAGCGTGGATTCACCCCTCCACTTT
14,many,TRBV15,TRBJ2-4,-,CATSRGGDVDIQYF,TGTGCCACCAGCAGAGGAGGGGATGTGGACATTCAGTACTTC
10,-,TRBV2,TRBJ1-1,-,CAGTGTEAFF,TGTGCCGGCACAGGGACTGAAGCTTTCTTT
14,many,TRBV20-1,TRBJ2-5,TRBD2,CSARDSSGGETQYF,TGCAGTGCTAGAGATAGCAGCGGGGGAGAGACCCAGTACTTC
16,-,TRBV3-1,TRBJ2-5,-,CASSQDESGGWETQYF,TGTGCCAGCAGCCAAGATGAGTCGGGGGGCTGGGAGACCCAGTACTTC
14,-,TRBV19,TRBJ2-7,-,CASSIADDVYEQYF,TGTGCCAGTAGTATCGCGGACGACGTCTACGAGCAGTACTTC
14,many,TRBV14,TRBJ2-7,TRBD2,CASSQAGGPKEQYF,TGTGCCAGCAGCCAAGCGGGAGGGCCTAAGGAGCAGTACTTC
16,-,TRBV12-3/TRBV12-4,TRBJ1-1,-,CASSHEGRAPNTEAFF,TGTGCCAGCAGCCACGAGGGGAGAGCACCGAACACTGAAGCTTTCTTT
13,many,TRBV2,TRBJ2-7,-,CASSAPGQHEQYF,TGTGCCAGCAGCGCTCCGGGACAACACGAGCAGTACTTC
14,-,TRBV6-4,TRBJ2-7,-,CASSYGASSYEQYF,TGTGCCAGCAGTTACGGGGCTTCCTCCTACGAGCAGTACTTC
14,many,TRBV27,TRBJ2-5,-,CASSLRDIRETQYF,TGTGCCAGCAGTTTGCGGGACATTAGGGAGACCCAGTACTTC
14,-,TRBV7-2,TRBJ1-2,TRBD1,CASSLFPGGDGYTF,TGTGCCAGCAGCTTATTCCCAGGGGGCGATGGCTACACCTTC
15,few,TRBV3-1,TRBJ1-3,TRBD1,CASSPDRVKGNTIYF,TGTGCCAGCAGCCCGGACAGGGTTAAGGGAAACACCATATATTTT
16,many,TRBV10-2,TRBJ2-7,TRBD2,CASSAGTSGTPYEQYF,TGCGCCAGCAGTGCAGGGACTAGCGGGACCCCCTACGAGCAGTACTTC
11,many,TRBV11-2,TRBJ1-1,-,CASSLGAQAFF,TGTGCCAGCAGCTTAGGGGCGCAAGCTTTCTTT
16,many,TRBV6-5,TRBJ1-6,TRBD1,CASRGRGQGANSPLHF,TGTGCCAGCAGAGGCCGGGGACAGGGGGCGAATTCACCCCTCCACTTT
14,many,TRBV27,TRBJ2-4,-,CASSQGGAKNIQYF,TGTGCCAGCAGTCAGGGGGGGGCCAAAAACATTCAGTACTTC
13,-,TRBV7-3,TRBJ1-2,TRBD1,CASSRTGLQGYTF,TGTGCCAGCAGCCGGACAGGGCTACAAGGCTACACCTTC
15,many,TRBV7-8,TRBJ2-4,-,CASSLGFTGQNIQYF,TGTGCCAGCAGCTTAGGATTCACAGGGCAAAACATTCAGTACTTC
15,-,TRBV12-5,TRBJ2-7,-,CASGLWVVGSYEQYF,TGTGCTAGTGGTTTGTGGGTTGTGGGCTCCTACGAGCAGTACTTC
14,once,TRBV12-3/TRBV12-4,TRBJ2-7,-,CASSLTTFSYEQYF,TGTGCCAGCAGTTTGACGACTTTCTCCTACGAGCAGTACTTC
17,-,TRBV12-3/TRBV12-4,TRBJ2-3,TRBD2,CASSLAAGGAGTDTQYF,TGTGCCAGCAGTTTAGCCGCCGGGGGGGCGGGCACAGATACGCAGTATTTT
12,many,TRBV6-2/TRBV6-3,TRBJ1-1,-,CASRPQVGEAFF,TGTGCCAGCAGGCCTCAAGTAGGTGAAGCTTTCTTT
13,-,TRBV20-1,TRBJ2-5,TRBD1,CSAGDRGQETQYF,TGCAGTGCGGGGGACAGGGGCCAAGAGACCCAGTACTTC
15,many,TRBV6-4,TRBJ1-3,-,CASSDHAISGNTIYF,TGTGCCAGCAGTGACCACGCGATCTCTGGAAACACCATATATTTT
13,-,TRBV6-1,TRBJ2-7,-,CASRGGQWYEQYF,TGTGCCAGCAGGGGGGGGCAATGGTACGAGCAGTACTTC
15,many,TRBV12-3/TRBV12-4,TRBJ2-5,TRBD2,CASSPSRSGGFTQYF,TGTGCCAGCAGCCCCTCCCGCAGCGGGGGGTTTACCCAGTACTTC